This T cell receptor (beta chain) appears in the sequencing data of a study of cytomegalovirus exposure and HLA in healthy donors. Study outcomes and limitations: Cytomegalovirus-associated status was assigned to around 160 TCR beta chains.

Worth noting for this clone: Its antigen is not identified.

CDR1 and CDR2 from the germline V gene are SSHAT and FNYEAQ (reference sequence). The germline V and J ends were trimmed by 6 bases and 0 bases, with 8 bases remaining between them. The CDR3 consists of 14 residues. The PCR was carried out with 60 Vbeta primers and 13 Jbeta primers. Sequencing used immunoSEQ multiplex PCR; TCRdb keeps in-frame clones, though not all of them. The sample carries about 150,000 clones, 80% to 90% recorded once. V is TRBV7-7 and J is TRBJ2-2, with a possible D match to TRBD2 (5 bases). The source is a male donor in good health and CMV-seronegative. Source material: PBMCs. CDR3 protein: CASRSGSNTGELFF. The CDR3 DNA follows: TGTGCCAGCAGAAGCGGATCGAACACCGGGGAGCTGTTTTTT.